Listed here are 19 T cell receptor beta chains from one sample, sequenced in a study of cytomegalovirus exposure and HLA in healthy donors (dated by TCRdb to about 2017). Library generation was performed with the immunoSEQ multiplex PCR assay. In TCRdb, the immuneACCESS table is reduced to in-frame sequences with V and J assigned. These tables do not hold every clone; where another copy was compared, an unresolved V gene accounts for under half, and the others remain unexplained. The sample table shows 190,000 or so clones, and roughly four fifths are seen once. 2.5% to 3% of the sample comes from the top ten. The sample comprised PBMCs. Receptors originate from a woman younger than 35 in good health and CMV-seropositive.

In this sample, this clone turned up a few times. This rearrangement joins TRBV6-6 to TRBJ1-5; the match to TRBD1 covers 9 bases. The germline V gene has CDR1 MNHNY and CDR2 SVGAGI (reference sequence). This CDR3 spans 15 amino acids. V was clipped by 2 bases and J by 7 bases; unmatched bases: 6. CDR3 nucleotide sequence: TGTGCCAGCAGTTACGGACAGGGGTTTCGACAGCCCCAGCATTTT. Encoded protein: CASSYGQGFRQPQHF.

The chain couples TRBV2 to TRBJ2-7; 9 bases match TRBD1. V shed 8 bases, J shed 3 bases, and the junction held 2 bases outside the gene matches. Germline V gene lookup returns CDR1 SNHLY and CDR2 FYNNEI. CDR3 length equals 12 residues. The DNA for the CDR3 is TGTGCCAGCGGGACAGGGTTCTACGAGCAGTACTTC. Amino acid sequence: CASGTGFYEQYF.

The V call is TRBV6-5, the J call TRBJ2-2, with a weak D call TRBD1 (5 bases). Trimming pared 6 bases from V and 5 bases from J, leaving 13 bases between. This CDR3 spans 14 amino acids. The germline V gene encodes CDR1 MNHEY and CDR2 SVGAGI. CDR3 amino acids: CASSRQSSTGELFF. The CDR3 DNA sequence: TGTGCCAGCAGCAGACAGTCATCGACCGGGGAGCTGTTTTTT.

The chain employs TRBV5-1 and TRBJ2-3, with TRBD2 identical over 8 bases. V gave up 0 bases and J gave up 4 bases; unmatched junction bases: 4. The CDR3 runs 15 residues. Germline CDR1 and CDR2: SGHRS and YFSETQ. The CDR3 DNA reads TGCGCCAGCAGCTTGGCACTAGCGGACGCAGATACGCAGTATTTT. This encodes CASSLALADADTQYF.

This chain's CDR3 is CASSGQGYLGYTF. CDR3 in DNA: TGTGCCAGCAGCGGGCAGGGGTACCTAGGCTACACCTTC. This chain links TRBV9 with TRBJ1-2, with TRBD1 as a possible D gene (6 bases). The CDR3 spans 13 residues. Trimming cost V 3 bases and J 8 bases, with 14 bases left between them. Looked up from germline, CDR1 is SGDLS and CDR2 is YYNGEE.

The V call is TRBV7-2, the J call TRBJ1-4; weak D call: TRBD1 (6 bases). V lost 2 bases to trimming and J lost 7 bases, with 14 bases between them. The CDR3 has 15 amino acids. Germline V CDR1 and CDR2: SGHTA, FQGNSA. The CDR3 protein is CASSLQGGRGEKLFF. The CDR3 DNA reads TGTGCCAGCAGCTTACAAGGGGGAAGGGGTGAAAAACTGTTTTTT.

J is TRBJ2-5 and V is TRBV7-8; D might be TRBD2 (5 bases). This CDR3 has 15 residues. The V and J ends lost 6 bases and 6 bases respectively, with 20 bases between them. CDR1 SGHVS and CDR2 FQNEAQ come from the germline V gene. Written as DNA, the CDR3 is TGTGCCAGCAGGAAGACGGCCCAACTAGAAAAGACCCAGTACTTC. This encodes CASRKTAQLEKTQYF.

The rearrangement links TRBV2 to TRBJ2-3, with a weak D call TRBD1 (7 bases). The V end lost 6 bases, the J end lost 4 bases, and 17 bases lay between the germline ends. Germline V gene sequence: CDR1 SNHLY, CDR2 FYNNEI. The CDR3 spans 15 residues. The CDR3 bases are TGTGCCAGCAGGCCCAGGGCAGGGGGGTCAGATACGCAGTATTTT. This gives the protein CASRPRAGGSDTQYF.

This CDR3 is CASSGQGATEAFF. The CDR3 DNA is TGTGCCAGCTCGGGACAGGGGGCAACTGAAGCTTTCTTT. The chain links TRBV2 to TRBJ1-1; 12 bases agree with TRBD1. The CDR3 covers 13 residues. The V segment lost 8 bases and the J segment 5 bases; nucleotides outside the gene matches: 3. Germline values: CDR1 SNHLY, CDR2 FYNNEI.

DNA for the CDR3: TGCGCCAGCAGTCGGTTTAGGGGGCGTCAAGAGACCCAGTACTTC. Protein product: CASSRFRGRQETQYF. This sequence joins TRBV23-1 and TRBJ2-5, with 7 bases identical to TRBD1. TRBV23-1 is assigned to the ORF class and has an uncertain function. The CDR3 extends over 15 amino acids. After removal of 4 bases from V and 2 bases from J, the junction contained 7 bases not matched to a gene.

The chain links TRBV11-2 to TRBJ2-5; D is perhaps TRBD2 (5 bases). Germline V gene data show CDR1 as SGHAT and CDR2 as FQNNGV. The CDR3 spans 17 residues. V lost 1 base, J lost 4 bases, and 19 bases lay in between. DNA of the CDR3: TGTGCCAGCAGCTTAGGTCGGGGAAGGCGCCTAGGAGAGACCCAGTACTTC. Residues: CASSLGRGRRLGETQYF.

The chain couples TRBV6-4 to TRBJ2-2; 10 nucleotides agree with TRBD2. Germline-derived CDR1 and CDR2 are MRHNA and SNTAGT. Trimming at V came to 4 bases and at J to 4 bases, leaving 0 bases not matched to a gene. CDR3 size: 14 residues. Here the CDR3 DNA reads TGTGCCAGCAGTGCTAGCGGGGGCACCGGGGAGCTGTTTTTT. It translates to CASSASGGTGELFF.

This chain joins TRBV11-2 and TRBJ2-1, with TRBD2 matching 10 bases. The germline V gene encodes CDR1 SGHAT and CDR2 FQNNGV. The V gene end was trimmed by 6 bases and the J gene end by 7 bases; junction bases not matched to a gene: 6. The CDR3 spans 14 residues. The CDR3 region is CASSRSGGINEQFF. CDR3 nucleotide sequence: TGTGCCAGCAGTCGTAGCGGGGGGATTAATGAGCAGTTCTTC. The full variable domain, rest sourced from reference TRBV11-2 and TRBJ2-1, is EAGVAQSPRYKIIEKRQSVAFWCNPISGHATLYWYQQILGQGPKLLIQFQNNGVVDDSQLPKDRFSAERLKGVDSTLKIQPAKLEDSAVYLCASSRSGGINEQFFGPGTRLTVL.

J is TRBJ1-2 and V is TRBV28; D is ambiguous. CDR1 and CDR2 from the germline V gene are MDHEN and SYDVKM. The CDR3 has 14 residues. The V end was cut by 2 bases, the J end by 8 bases, with 15 bases between. The CDR3 spells CASSLRLEGGGYTF. CDR3 nucleotides: TGTGCCAGCAGTTTACGTTTGGAGGGCGGGGGCTACACCTTC.

The rearrangement links TRBV7-9 to TRBJ1-4; D is ambiguous. The germline V gene has CDR1 SEHNR and CDR2 FQNEAQ (reference sequence). Trimming took off 5 bases at V and 2 bases at J, with 12 bases between the two ends. The CDR3 sequence is 15 residues long. The CDR3 nucleotides are TGTGCCAGCAGCCCCAGGACGGGGACTAATGAAAAACTGTTTTTT. Protein: CASSPRTGTNEKLFF.

This chain links TRBV9 with TRBJ2-2; the match to TRBD2 covers 9 bases. Germline CDR1 and CDR2: SGDLS and YYNGEE. V was pared by 3 bases and J by 7 bases, with 10 bases of the junction left unmatched. This CDR3 contains 16 residues. The CDR3 loop is CASSGVAGGPGGELFF. As DNA, the CDR3 is TGTGCCAGCAGCGGCGTCGCGGGGGGGCCTGGCGGGGAGCTGTTTTTT.

This clone showed up just a few times. The chain employs TRBV11-2 and TRBJ2-7; possibly TRBD2 for D (6 bases). CDR1 is SGHAT and CDR2 is FQNNGV in the germline V gene. Deletions cut 5 bases from V and 6 bases from J, with 14 bases between. The CDR3 contains 13 residues. The DNA for the CDR3 is TGTGCCAGCAGCCCGACTAGGGCGGGCGAGCAGTACTTC. Translation gives CASSPTRAGEQYF.

V is TRBV27 and J is TRBJ2-1, with a weak D call TRBD1 (6 bases). V lost 6 bases and J 3 bases, leaving 18 bases between the germline ends. Germline V gene data show CDR1 as MNHEY and CDR2 as SMNVEV (reference sequence). CDR3 length equals 16 residues. The CDR3 region is CASRSLRQEVYNEQFF. The CDR3 nucleotides are TGTGCCAGCAGATCCCTCAGACAGGAAGTCTACAATGAGCAGTTCTTC.

The V gene is TRBV4-2, the J gene TRBJ2-2; TRBD1 agrees at 9 bases. V gave up 1 base and J gave up 8 bases; unmatched junction bases: 8. Looked up from germline, CDR1 is LGHNA and CDR2 is YNFKEQ. This CDR3 comprises 16 residues. CDR3 residues: CASSQAGDRAVGELFF. DNA of the CDR3: TGTGCCAGCAGCCAAGCGGGGGACAGGGCTGTGGGGGAGCTGTTTTTT.